This TCR beta chain was documented in a study of CD8 T cells in ankylosing spondylitis. Whole-study findings and limits: The authors reported significant enrichment of disease-linked clones in matched ankylosing spondylitis synovial fluid. Reactive arthritis synovial fluid and blood previously showed some of these motif variants. Ankylosing spondylitis blood seemed to carry a telltale TCR beta motif made of about 8 highly homologous variants. Researchers report that disease-linked clones proved CD8+ and relatively rare in peripheral blood.

Turning to this clonotype: Its target is unknown.

Quantitative barcoded 5'-RACE was used to prepare TCR beta libraries. TCRdb passed the 5' RACE reads through MiXCR, listing each CDR3 protein once. The repertoire consists of 500,000 to 550,000 distinct CDR3 sequences, with approximately 11% occurring once and the leading ten covering approximately 6.3%. Trimming shortened V by 5 bases and J by 0 bases, and 9 bases separated the two germline ends. The CDR3 consists of 14 residues. Germline CDR1 SGHTA, CDR2 FQGNSA. Specimen: blood, either unsorted or a sorted T cell fraction (not recorded which). The chain combines TRBV7-2 with TRBJ2-3; no clear D gene. This TCR came from a male donor with ankylosing spondylitis. In nucleotides, the CDR3 is TGTGCCAGCAGCGAGAGGCTGAGCACAGATACGCAGTATTTT. It is translated as CASSERLSTDTQYF.